These 13 T cell receptor beta chains originate from one sample sequenced in a study of blood T cell repertoires in COVID-19. Clones were sequenced by immunoSEQ multiplex PCR, and TCRdb holds only the in-frame ones, with some missing. The sample has approximately 290,000 clones; around 91% are singletons. The sample was PBMCs or T cells enriched from blood (not recorded which). The receptor set was obtained from a woman between 18 and 30 years old with acute COVID-19.

This clone has just one count. The chain uses TRBV6-5 and TRBJ1-3; 7 nucleotides match TRBD1. Germline loops: CDR1 MNHEY, CDR2 SVGAGI. J was trimmed by 4 bases and V by 8 bases; bases with no gene match: 5. The CDR3 runs 13 residues. CDR3 DNA sequence: TGTGCCAGCTCATCACAGGGGGGAAACACCATATATTTT. This translates into CASSSQGGNTIYF.

In its sample, this clone was seen once. The chain employs TRBV28 and TRBJ2-7; TRBD1 agrees at 7 bases. Germline V gene sequence: CDR1 MDHEN, CDR2 SYDVKM. J was trimmed by 6 bases and V by 5 bases; bases with no gene match: 10. The CDR3 is 14 residues long. CDR3 sequence (DNA): TGTGCCAGCAGTGAGACAGGGTTCCCCCTCGAGCAGTACTTC. It encodes CASSETGFPLEQYF.

The chain has TRBV28 and TRBJ1-6; possibly TRBD1 for D (6 bases). V was trimmed by 6 bases and J by 9 bases, leaving 12 bases between them. This CDR3 spans 13 amino acids. From germline, CDR1 is MDHEN and CDR2 SYDVKM. The CDR3 DNA is TGTGCCAGCAGAGGGGGGGCGGGTTCACCCCTCCACTTT. It specifies CASRGGAGSPLHF.

The genes are TRBV7-9 and TRBJ1-1; 7 positions agree with TRBD1. CDR1 is SEHNR and CDR2 is FQNEAQ in the germline V gene (reference sequence). The V gene end was trimmed by 5 bases and the J gene end by 4 bases; junction bases not matched to a gene: 10. The CDR3 spans 15 residues. CDR3 sequence reads: CASSEKQGRGTEAFF. The CDR3 DNA is TGTGCCAGCAGCGAAAAACAGGGGAGAGGCACTGAAGCTTTCTTT.

This clone showed up just a few times. This rearrangement joins TRBV5-1 to TRBJ2-1; D may be TRBD1 (6 bases). The V gene lost 1 base and the J gene lost 6 bases, with 8 bases spanning the gap. This CDR3 has 13 residues. The V gene's germline CDR1 is SGHRS and CDR2 YFSETQ. The CDR3 bases are TGCGCCAGCAGCTTGCAAGGGGGCAATGAGCAGTTCTTC. Protein sequence: CASSLQGGNEQFF.

This chain joins TRBV6-1 and TRBJ1-3; D possibly corresponds to TRBD1 (5 bases). V lost 4 bases, J lost 0 bases, and 13 bases lay in between. The CDR3 has 16 residues. The germline V gene has CDR1 MNHNS and CDR2 SASEGT. The chain's CDR3 is CASSAGLGSSGNTIYF. The CDR3 nucleotides read TGTGCCAGCAGTGCGGGACTGGGGAGCTCTGGAAACACCATATATTTT.

The V gene is TRBV7-9, the J gene TRBJ2-1; 8 bases align to TRBD2. The CDR3 extends over 17 amino acids. CDR1 and CDR2 from the germline V gene are SEHNR and FQNEAQ (reference sequence). With V trimmed by 5 bases and J by 5 bases, 14 bases remained unmatched. CDR3 sequence reads: CASSPPGPRGGNNEQFF. CDR3 coding DNA: TGTGCCAGCAGCCCCCCCGGGCCCCGGGGGGGAAACAATGAGCAGTTCTTC.

This chain links TRBV10-1 with TRBJ1-3; D uncertain. V was cut by 10 bases and J by 0 bases, with 13 bases left in between. This CDR3 is built from 14 residues. Per the germline V gene, CDR1 is WNHNN and CDR2 is SYGVQD (reference sequence). The CDR3 DNA reads as TGCGCCACCGTGAGGGTTCACTCTGGAAACACCATATATTTT. Translating gives CATVRVHSGNTIYF.

The chain carries TRBV27 and TRBJ2-2; TRBD2 aligns across 11 bases. This CDR3 has 17 residues. V lost 1 base, J lost 5 bases, and 6 bases stayed unmatched. The germline V gene has CDR1 MNHEY and CDR2 SMNVEV (reference sequence). CDR3 coding DNA: TGTGCCAGCAGTTTATTGCTAGCGGGAGGATATACCGGGGAGCTGTTTTTT. It encodes CASSLLLAGGYTGELFF.

The V call is TRBV28, the J call TRBJ1-2, with 11 positions matching TRBD1. V lost 3 bases to trimming and J lost 4 bases; unmatched junction nucleotides: 4. Germline CDR1 reads MDHEN; CDR2 reads SYDVKM. The CDR3 consists of 15 residues. The CDR3 loop is CASSLGTGGVYGYTF. In DNA form, the CDR3 reads TGTGCCAGCAGTTTGGGGACAGGGGGGGTCTATGGCTACACCTTC.

The chain is built from TRBV28 and TRBJ1-5; 7 bases align to TRBD1. Trimming removed 3 bases from V and 2 bases from J; junction bases left unmatched: 7. The CDR3 covers 16 residues. Germline loops: CDR1 MDHEN, CDR2 SYDVKM. The CDR3 nucleotides read TGTGCCAGCAGTTTTCTCCTAACAGGGGGCAATCAGCCCCAGCATTTT. The encoded protein is CASSFLLTGGNQPQHF.

The rearrangement joins TRBV28 to TRBJ2-1, with 7 bases fitting TRBD2. The J segment lost 13 bases and the V segment lost 6 bases, leaving 6 bases of the junction unmatched. The CDR3 spans 11 residues. CDR1 and CDR2 (germline): MDHEN, SYDVKM. CDR3 region: CASSPGLVQFF. Here the CDR3 DNA reads TGTGCCAGCAGCCCCGGACTAGTTCAGTTCTTC.

This sequence joins TRBV9 and TRBJ1-2; tentative D call: TRBD1 (5 bases). Deletions cut 0 bases from V and 0 bases from J, with 6 bases between. Germline assignment: CDR1 SGDLS and CDR2 YYNGEE. CDR3 length equals 14 residues. CDR3 bases: TGTGCCAGCAGCGTAGGACAGACTAACTATGGCTACACCTTC. Translating it yields CASSVGQTNYGYTF.